The sequence of this TCR beta chain was determined in a study of blood T cell repertoires in COVID-19. Study-level information: The United States, Italy and Spain supplied acute and convalescent COVID-19 samples. T cells, B-cell-depleted T cells, or PBMCs provided the cDNA or gDNA that served as material.

V lost 7 bases and J lost 2; bases outside the gene matches: 5. The CDR3 loop spans 14 amino acids. Germline lookup yields CDR1 LNHDA and CDR2 SQIVND (reference sequence). This clone was recorded once. In the study's own analysis: Estimates of nucleated cell counts were drawn from the amplification of reference gene primers. Sequenced by immunoSEQ multiplex PCR; TCRdb stores in-frame clones only, minus some. From that table come the V and J calls and clone size; the DNA was used to work out D and trimming. The sample has over 200,000 clones, about 80% seen once. The receptor was isolated from a man aged 50 or older with active or convalescent COVID-19. Sequences were obtained from peripheral blood. The chain uses TRBV19 and TRBJ1-3; 7 bases agree with TRBD1. CDR3 sequence reads: CASTMDRPGNTIYF. In nucleotides, the CDR3 is TGTGCCAGTACCATGGACAGGCCTGGAAACACCATATATTTT.